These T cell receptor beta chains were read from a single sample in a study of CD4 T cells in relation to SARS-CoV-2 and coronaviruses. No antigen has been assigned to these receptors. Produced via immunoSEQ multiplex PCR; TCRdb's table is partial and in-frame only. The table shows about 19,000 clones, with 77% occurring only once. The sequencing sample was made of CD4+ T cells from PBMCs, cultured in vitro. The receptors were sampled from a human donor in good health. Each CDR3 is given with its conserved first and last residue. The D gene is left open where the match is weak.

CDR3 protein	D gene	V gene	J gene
CASSRLAGTTYEQYF	TRBD2	TRBV5-1	TRBJ2-7
CASSIAGNPPYNEQFF	NA	TRBV6-2/TRBV6-3	TRBJ2-1
CASSMGGDTGELFF	NA	TRBV19	TRBJ2-2
CASSGRTSGSPTDTQYF	TRBD2	TRBV4-1	TRBJ2-3
CASSYGSGTITDTQYF	TRBD2	TRBV6-6	TRBJ2-3
CASRFYGNYGYTF	NA	TRBV28	TRBJ1-2
CASSQRGYNEQFF	NA	TRBV3-1/TRBV3-2	TRBJ2-1
CASSGSHKQYNEQFF	NA	TRBV10-2	TRBJ2-1
CASSLDTEAFF	NA	TRBV5-1	TRBJ1-1
CASSLSGSVQPQHF	NA	TRBV28	TRBJ1-5
CASSLGLAGTTDTQYF	TRBD2	TRBV7-2	TRBJ2-3
CATSDTGTNNEQFF	NA	TRBV24-1	TRBJ2-1
CAWTSKGLFNQPQHF	NA	TRBV30	TRBJ1-5
CASSYSAGQQPQHF	NA	TRBV6-5	TRBJ1-5